A single sample is the source of the 24 T cell receptor beta chains below, sequenced in a study of blood T cell repertoires in COVID-19. Method: immunoSEQ multiplex PCR; TCRdb's copy keeps in-frame clones and lacks some. The sample gives 70,000 to 90,000 clones, around 86% of which show up once; about 7.8% is in the top ten. Sequenced material: peripheral blood. The receptors come from a man of 80 years or more with active or convalescent COVID-19.

The J gene is TRBJ2-2, the V gene TRBV6-6, with TRBD1 matching 8 bases. Trimming removed 7 bases from V and 0 bases from J; junction bases left unmatched: 4. Germline values: CDR1 MNHNY, CDR2 SVGAGI (reference sequence). The CDR3 extends over 15 amino acids. The CDR3 loop reads CASTQDRANTGELFF. The DNA for the CDR3 is TGTGCCAGCACCCAGGACAGGGCGAACACCGGGGAGCTGTTTTTT.

CDR3 in DNA: TGTGCCAGTAGCACTTCAGGGATACCTAACTATGGCTACACCTTC. It yields the protein CASSTSGIPNYGYTF. The chain combines TRBV19 with TRBJ1-2; perhaps TRBD1 as D (5 bases). The CDR3 sequence is 15 residues long. From germline, CDR1 is LNHDA and CDR2 SQIVND (reference sequence). With 6 bases removed from V and 0 bases from J, the gap between germline ends came to 14 bases.

The gene calls are TRBV18 and TRBJ1-1; 7 nucleotides match TRBD1. There are 14 residues in the CDR3. Trimming cost V 3 bases and J 10 bases; bases outside gene matches: 11. Germline CDR1 is KGHSH and CDR2 is LQKENI. The CDR3 DNA follows: TGTGCCAGCTCACCGCGGACAGGCCAAGAGGGAGCTTTCTTT. As protein: CASSPRTGQEGAFF. The full variable domain, in which reference TRBV18 and TRBJ1-1 provide the parts outside the CDR3, is NAGVMQNPRHLVRRRGQEARLRCSPMKGHSHVYWYRQLPEEGLKFMVYLQKENIIDESGMPKERFSAEFPKEGPSILRIQQVVRGDSAAYFCASSPRTGQEGAFFGQGTRLTVV.

This chain connects TRBV19 to TRBJ1-5, with 8 bases that match TRBD1. J gave up 2 bases and V 3 bases, and 6 bases lay outside the gene matches. The CDR3 length is 16 residues. In germline, CDR1 is LNHDA, CDR2 SQIVND (reference sequence). The CDR3 sequence: CASSILRGQGNQPQHF. CDR3 DNA sequence: TGTGCCAGTAGTATCCTCAGGGGGCAGGGCAATCAGCCCCAGCATTTT.

This chain uses TRBV6-5 with TRBJ2-2, with TRBD2 as a possible D gene (5 bases). CDR1 and CDR2 (germline): MNHEY, SVGAGI. The CDR3 contains 14 residues. V was trimmed by 9 bases and J by 1 base, leaving 12 bases between them. CDR3 coding DNA: TGTGCCAGTGGACTGGTACAGAACACCGGGGAGCTGTTTTTT. It is translated as CASGLVQNTGELFF.

The genes are TRBV15 and TRBJ2-1; a possible D gene is TRBD2 (6 bases). Germline-derived CDR1 and CDR2 are LNHNV and YYDKDF (reference sequence). Between the trimmed V and J ends, which lost 1 base and 10 bases, there was a span of 17 bases. This CDR3 is 15 amino acids long. CDR3 protein: CATSRAKTRTYEQFF. The CDR3 DNA follows: TGTGCCACCAGCAGAGCAAAGACTAGGACATACGAGCAGTTCTTC. Drawing the rest from reference TRBV15 and TRBJ2-1, the complete variable domain is DAMVIQNPRYQVTQFGKPVTLSCSQTLNHNVMYWYQQKSSQAPKLLFHYYDKDFNNEADTPDNFQSRRPNTSFCFLDIRSPGLGDTAMYLCATSRAKTRTYEQFFGPGTRLTVL.

V is TRBV7-2 and J is TRBJ2-1; TRBD2 matches at 12 bases. Germline CDR1 SGHTA, CDR2 FQGNSA. The CDR3 runs to 15 residues. Trimming at V came to 6 bases and at J to 3 bases, leaving 3 bases not matched to a gene. The CDR3 is CASRPGLAGYNEQFF. The CDR3 DNA reads as TGTGCCAGCAGACCGGGACTAGCGGGCTACAATGAGCAGTTCTTC.

The rearrangement uses TRBV29-1 and TRBJ1-1, with 7 bases lining up with TRBD1. CDR3 size: 13 residues. V lost 4 bases to trimming and J lost 1 base; unmatched junction nucleotides: 3. The germline V gene encodes CDR1 SQVTM and CDR2 ANQGSEA. CDR3 DNA sequence: TGCAGCGTTGGGGGACAGAGGAACACTGAAGCTTTCTTT. Protein sequence: CSVGGQRNTEAFF. The full variable domain, its missing parts supplied by reference TRBV29-1 and TRBJ1-1, is SAVISQKPSRDICQRGTSLTIQCQVDSQVTMMFWYRQQPGQSLTLIATANQGSEATYESGFVIDKFPISRPNLTFSTLTVSNMSPEDSSIYLCSVGGQRNTEAFFGQGTRLTVV.

The J gene is TRBJ2-7, the V gene TRBV11-2; 10 bases line up with TRBD2. The trim removed 0 bases at V and 6 bases at J, leaving 5 bases unmatched. Germline lookup yields CDR1 SGHAT and CDR2 FQNNGV. The length of the CDR3 is 15 residues. The CDR3 DNA reads TGTGCCAGCAGCTTAGATAGTCTAGCGGGAGCCGAGCAGTACGTC. It yields the protein CASSLDSLAGAEQYV.

The chain recombines TRBV5-6 with TRBJ1-1; no clear D. The CDR3 extends over 12 amino acids. V shed 4 bases and J shed 4 bases, with 8 bases lying between them. Germline lookup yields CDR1 SGHDT and CDR2 YYEEEE. The CDR3, as DNA: TGTGCCAGCAGCGTCCCCGGCACTGAAGCTTTCTTT. As protein: CASSVPGTEAFF.

This chain uses TRBV5-1 with TRBJ2-1; 9 bases line up with TRBD1. Per germline, CDR1 SGHRS and CDR2 YFSETQ. V dropped 0 bases and J dropped 7; count of bases not matched to a gene: 2. This CDR3 is 14 amino acids long. CDR3 sequence (DNA): TGCGCCAGCAGCTTGGGGACAGGGGCGAATGAGCAGTTCTTC. This sequence encodes CASSLGTGANEQFF.

The gene calls are TRBV4-1 and TRBJ1-6, with D unclear. Per the germline V gene, CDR1 is MGHRA and CDR2 is YSYEKL. This CDR3 has 17 amino acids. V was trimmed by 0 bases and J by 7 bases, leaving 16 bases between them. The CDR3 DNA reads TGCGCCAGCAGCCAAGAAGCAGTCAGCAGGTACAATTCACCCCTCCACTTT. Translated: CASSQEAVSRYNSPLHF.

The chain is built from TRBV4-1 and TRBJ1-2; D gene ambiguous. The CDR3 runs 14 residues. V gave up 1 base and J gave up 0 bases, with 6 bases separating them. Germline V gives CDR1 MGHRA, CDR2 YSYEKL. CDR3 DNA sequence: TGCGCCAGCAGCCAAGTGCCAGCTAACTATGGCTACACCTTC. It codes for CASSQVPANYGYTF.

In its sample, this clone was seen a few times. This chain joins TRBV28 and TRBJ2-7, with 8 bases aligning to TRBD1. CDR3 length: 16 amino acids. V was clipped by 7 bases and J by 3 bases; unmatched bases: 14. Germline loops: CDR1 MDHEN, CDR2 SYDVKM. DNA for the CDR3: TGTGCCAGCAAACCTCAGAATGCAGGGGGCTTCTACGAGCAGTACGTC. Its protein product is CASKPQNAGGFYEQYV.

The CDR3 nucleotides are TGTGCCAGCAGCTTCCTAGAGACGGATACGCAGTATTTT. It encodes CASSFLETDTQYF. The rearrangement uses TRBV5-4 and TRBJ2-3; D unresolved. This CDR3 region has 13 residues. The germline V gene has CDR1 SGHNT and CDR2 YYREEE (reference sequence). V lost 2 bases and J lost 6, with 10 bases in between. Using reference TRBV5-4 and TRBJ2-3 for the parts outside the CDR3, the full variable domain is ETGVTQSPTHLIKTRGQQVTLRCSSQSGHNTVSWYQQALGQGPQFIFQYYREEENGRGNFPPRFSGLQFPNYSSELNVNALELDDSALYLCASSFLETDTQYFGPGTRLTVL.

The CDR3 is CATAPGTGKYEQYV. In nucleotides, the CDR3 is TGTGCCACCGCCCCCGGGACAGGAAAGTACGAGCAGTACGTC. The V gene is TRBV10-3, the J gene TRBJ2-7; 8 positions agree with TRBD1. Trimming cost V 10 bases and J 4 bases; bases outside gene matches: 12. The CDR3 is made up of 14 amino acids. Germline V gives CDR1 ENHRY, CDR2 SYGVKD.

The chain carries TRBV18 and TRBJ2-7; D perhaps matches TRBD1 (5 bases). The V gene's germline CDR1 is KGHSH and CDR2 LQKENI. The CDR3 spans 15 residues. Trimming took off 1 base at V and 0 bases at J, with 10 bases between the two ends. The CDR3 region has the DNA TGTGCCAGCTCACCACTGGACATCCCCTCCTACGAGCAGTACGTC. It codes for CASSPLDIPSYEQYV.

The rearrangement links TRBV12-5 to TRBJ2-3; 9 positions match TRBD2. Unmatched junction bases numbered 3, after V lost 3 bases and J lost 5 bases. Germline loops: CDR1 LGHNT, CDR2 FRNRAP. This CDR3 is built from 14 residues. In DNA form, the CDR3 reads TGTGCTAGTGGTTTTGGACTAGCGTTAGATACGCAGTATTTT. It yields the protein CASGFGLALDTQYF.

The J gene is TRBJ1-4, the V gene TRBV19; 9 bases fit TRBD1. Trimming took 4 bases from V and 2 from J; bases not matched to a gene: 2. Germline loops: CDR1 LNHDA, CDR2 SQIVND (reference sequence). The CDR3 is 15 amino acids. CDR3 residues: CASSTGTGTNEKLFF. The CDR3 DNA is TGTGCCAGTAGTACAGGGACAGGGACTAATGAAAAACTGTTTTTT.

V gene TRBV28 combines with J gene TRBJ2-5; 8 nucleotides match TRBD2. Losses at the gene ends were 6 bases for V and 5 bases for J; bases not matched to a gene: 11. Germline CDR1 and CDR2: MDHEN and SYDVKM. CDR3 length equals 15 residues. As DNA, the CDR3 is TGTGCCAGCAGCCCTCCGGGGGGGAAATTTGAGACCCAGTACTTC. Translated: CASSPPGGKFETQYF.

The table lists this clone with a count of one. The rearrangement links TRBV18 to TRBJ1-2; no reliable D call. This CDR3 has 14 residues. The germline V and J ends were trimmed by 2 bases and 6 bases, with 13 bases remaining between them. The germline CDR1 and CDR2 sequences are KGHSH and LQKENI. This chain's CDR3 is CASSPFEGMDGYTF. For the CDR3, the DNA is TGTGCCAGCTCACCATTCGAGGGAATGGATGGCTACACCTTC.

The chain uses TRBV24-1 and TRBJ2-3; the D is unclear. Germline CDR1 KGHDR, CDR2 SFDVKD. There are 13 residues in the CDR3. The germline V and J ends were trimmed by 6 bases and 2 bases, with 8 bases remaining between them. The CDR3 loop is CATSWAFTDTQYF. CDR3 in DNA: TGTGCCACCAGTTGGGCTTTCACAGATACGCAGTATTTT.

J is TRBJ2-2 and V is TRBV7-9, with 11 bases identical to TRBD1. Germline CDR1 SEHNR, CDR2 FQNEAQ (reference sequence). This CDR3 region has 14 residues. Unmatched junction bases numbered 4, after V lost 7 bases and J lost 6 bases. CDR3 in amino acids: CASNPGQGAGELFF. The CDR3 nucleotides are TGTGCCAGCAACCCGGGACAGGGGGCCGGGGAGCTGTTTTTT. The whole variable domain, filled in from reference TRBV7-9 and TRBJ2-2, reads DTGVSQNPRHKITKRGQNVTFRCDPISEHNRLYWYRQTLGQGPEFLTYFQNEAQLEKSRLLSDRFSAERPKGSFSTLEIQRTEQGDSAMYLCASNPGQGAGELFFGEGSRLTVL.

The chain joins TRBV19 to TRBJ1-1, with 7 bases matching TRBD1. This CDR3 comprises 13 residues. Looked up from germline, CDR1 is LNHDA and CDR2 is SQIVND (reference sequence). V trimming: 4 bases; J trimming: 6 bases; junction bases outside the gene matches: 5. CDR3 amino acids: CASSSRGRPEAFF. CDR3 DNA sequence: TGTGCCAGTAGTAGTAGGGGGCGACCTGAAGCTTTCTTT.